This T cell receptor (beta chain) stems from a study of T cell responses to AZD1222 COVID-19 vaccine. TCRdb keeps only in-frame clones here, not all; method: immunoSEQ multiplex PCR. The sample has 90,000 to 100,000 clones, roughly 90% seen once. Sequenced here: peripheral blood, sampled on day 0 of AZD1222 vaccination. The clonotype comes from an adult in good health.

CDR3: CAISESFPGLAGGPAKNIQYF. For the CDR3, the DNA is TGTGCCATCAGTGAGTCCTTTCCTGGACTAGCGGGGGGGCCCGCCAAAAACATTCAGTACTTC. The chain carries TRBV10-3 and TRBJ2-4, with TRBD2 matching 15 bases. The V gene end was trimmed by 0 bases and the J gene end by 1 base; junction bases not matched to a gene: 10. The germline CDR1 and CDR2 sequences are ENHRY and SYGVKD. This CDR3 has 21 residues.